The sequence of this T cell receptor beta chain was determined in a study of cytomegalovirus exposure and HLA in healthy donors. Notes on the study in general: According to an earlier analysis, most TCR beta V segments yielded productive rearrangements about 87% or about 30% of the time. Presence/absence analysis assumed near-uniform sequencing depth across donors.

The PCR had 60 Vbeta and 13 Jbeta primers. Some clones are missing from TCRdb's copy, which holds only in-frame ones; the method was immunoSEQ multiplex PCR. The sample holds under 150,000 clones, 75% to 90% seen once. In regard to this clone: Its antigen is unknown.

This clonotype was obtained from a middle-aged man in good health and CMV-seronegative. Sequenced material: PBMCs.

The CDR3 bases are TGTGCCAGTAACCCCCGGCGGGACAGTCGCAACGAGCAGTACTTC. The encoded protein is CASNPRRDSRNEQYF. The V call is TRBV19, the J call TRBJ2-7, with D possibly matching TRBD1 (7 bases). V was pared by 7 bases and J by 5 bases, with 21 bases between. The CDR3 spans 15 residues. The germline CDR1 and CDR2 sequences are LNHDA and SQIVND (reference sequence).